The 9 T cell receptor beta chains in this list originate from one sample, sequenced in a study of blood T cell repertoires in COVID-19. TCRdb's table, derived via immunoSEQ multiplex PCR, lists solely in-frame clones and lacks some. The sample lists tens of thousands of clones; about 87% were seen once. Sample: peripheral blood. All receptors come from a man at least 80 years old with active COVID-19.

CDR3 sequence (DNA): TGTGCCAGCATTCCTTCTAGCGGACCCTACAATGAGCAGTTCTTC. Translating gives CASIPSSGPYNEQFF. This rearrangement joins TRBV27 to TRBJ2-1; TRBD2 matches 7 bases. This CDR3 is built from 15 residues. From germline, CDR1 is MNHEY and CDR2 SMNVEV (reference sequence). The V segment lost 7 bases and the J segment 2 bases; nucleotides outside the gene matches: 8.

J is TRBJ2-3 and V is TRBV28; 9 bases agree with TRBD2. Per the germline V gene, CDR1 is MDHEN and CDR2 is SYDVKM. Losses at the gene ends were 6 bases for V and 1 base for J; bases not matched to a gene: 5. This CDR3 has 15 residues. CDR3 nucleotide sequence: TGTGCCAGCAGCCAGACTAGCGGAGGCACAGATACGCAGTATTTT. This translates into CASSQTSGGTDTQYF.

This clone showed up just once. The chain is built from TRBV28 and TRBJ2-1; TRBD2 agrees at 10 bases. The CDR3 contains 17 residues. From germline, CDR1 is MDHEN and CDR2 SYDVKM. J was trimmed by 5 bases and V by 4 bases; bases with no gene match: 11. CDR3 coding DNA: TGTGCCAGCAGTTCCGGAGCGGGACTAGCGCTAAACAATGAGCAGTTCTTC. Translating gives CASSSGAGLALNNEQFF.

The CDR3 DNA sequence: TGTGCCACCAGTGACATGACTCAAGCGGGAAGGCAAGAGACCCAGTACTTC. This codes for CATSDMTQAGRQETQYF. The J gene is TRBJ2-5, the V gene TRBV24-1, with TRBD2 identical over 7 bases. Losses at the gene ends were 4 bases for V and 2 bases for J; bases not matched to a gene: 12. The length of the CDR3 is 17 residues. From germline, CDR1 is KGHDR and CDR2 SFDVKD.

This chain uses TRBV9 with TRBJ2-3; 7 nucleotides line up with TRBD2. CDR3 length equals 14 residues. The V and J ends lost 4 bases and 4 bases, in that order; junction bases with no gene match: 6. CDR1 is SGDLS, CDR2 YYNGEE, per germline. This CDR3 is CASSPTSRSDTQYF. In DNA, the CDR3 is TGTGCCAGCAGCCCGACTAGCAGATCAGATACGCAGTATTTT.

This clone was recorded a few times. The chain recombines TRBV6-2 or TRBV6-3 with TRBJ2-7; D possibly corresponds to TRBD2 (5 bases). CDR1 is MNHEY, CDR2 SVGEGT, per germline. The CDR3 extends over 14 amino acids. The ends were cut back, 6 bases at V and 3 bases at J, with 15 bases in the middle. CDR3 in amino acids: CASSSEGSLYEQYF. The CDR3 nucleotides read TGTGCCAGCAGCTCCGAAGGGAGTCTCTACGAGCAGTACTTC.

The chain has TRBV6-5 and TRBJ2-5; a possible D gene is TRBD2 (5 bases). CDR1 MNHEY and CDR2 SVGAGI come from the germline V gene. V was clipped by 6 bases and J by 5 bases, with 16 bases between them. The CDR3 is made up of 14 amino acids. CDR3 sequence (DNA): TGTGCCAGCAGACTCTCGGGGATTTTGGAGACCCAGTACTTC. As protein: CASRLSGILETQYF.

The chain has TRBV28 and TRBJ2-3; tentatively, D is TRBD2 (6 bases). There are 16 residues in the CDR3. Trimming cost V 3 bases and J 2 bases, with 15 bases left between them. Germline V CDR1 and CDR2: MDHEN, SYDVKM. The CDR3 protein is CASSFGEEGNTDTQYF. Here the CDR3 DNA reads TGTGCCAGCAGTTTTGGGGAGGAGGGGAACACAGATACGCAGTATTTT.

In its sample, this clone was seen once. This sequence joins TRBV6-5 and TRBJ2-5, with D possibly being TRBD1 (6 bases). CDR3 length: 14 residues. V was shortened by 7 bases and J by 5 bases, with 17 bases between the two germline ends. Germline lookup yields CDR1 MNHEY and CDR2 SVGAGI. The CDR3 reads CASTIRGQGETQYF. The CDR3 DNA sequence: TGTGCCAGCACCATAAGAGGGCAGGGGGAGACCCAGTACTTC.